This T cell receptor beta chain was sequenced for a study of shared clonotypes between healthy human individuals. On the study more broadly: For every donor, three CD4 naive, three CD4 memory, two CD8 naive and one CD8 memory plates were used.

A word on this clone: The identical CDR3 is also encoded by other nucleotide sequences in the sample.

V was trimmed by 6 bases and J by 2 bases, leaving 10 bases between them. Germline values: CDR1 MDHEN, CDR2 SYDVKM. The CDR3 consists of 13 residues. Assay: immunoSEQ multiplex PCR; the TCRdb copy retains only in-frame clones and omits some. The data contain hundreds of thousands of clones, about 74% of them seen just once; the ten biggest clones take up about 1.8%. Nashville, Tennessee was home to all donors, who were Caucasian adults. The TCR originated in a woman aged 30 to 39 in good health. Material: memory CD4+ T cells sorted from blood. Subset indicated: CD45RA-negative fraction. This sequence joins TRBV28 and TRBJ1-2; D may be TRBD1 (6 bases). The CDR3: CASSRGTNYGYTF. The CDR3 nucleotides are TGTGCCAGCAGCCGGGGGACAAACTATGGCTACACCTTC.